The 26 T cell receptor beta chains listed next were all sequenced from one sample in a study of shared clonotypes between healthy human individuals. The table came from immunoSEQ multiplex PCR; TCRdb's copy has only in-frame clones and leaves some out. The sample consists of 2 million to 2.5 million clones, roughly 95% of them appearing once. Sample: naive CD4+ T cells sorted from blood. Subset defined: CD45RA+ positively selected. All receptors come from a man between 18 and 35 years old in good health.

The chain links TRBV11-2 to TRBJ2-2; a weak D match, TRBD2 (6 bases). The V end was cut by 4 bases, the J end by 8 bases, with 14 bases between. This CDR3 comprises 14 residues. CDR1 and CDR2 from the germline V gene are SGHAT and FQNNGV. The CDR3 spells CASSWTGGEGELFF. As DNA, the CDR3 is TGTGCCAGCAGCTGGACCGGGGGTGAGGGGGAGCTGTTTTTT.

This chain uses TRBV6-1 with TRBJ2-5; D is perhaps TRBD1 (6 bases). Germline lookup yields CDR1 MNHNS and CDR2 SASEGT. V shed 2 bases and J shed 4 bases, with 11 bases lying between them. This CDR3 region has 14 residues. This chain's CDR3 is CASSEFGRGETQYF. CDR3 DNA: TGTGCCAGCAGTGAATTTGGCAGGGGAGAGACCCAGTACTTC.

This chain joins TRBV30 and TRBJ2-7; 7 positions match TRBD2. Germline V CDR1 and CDR2: GTSNPN, SVGIG (reference sequence). The V gene end was trimmed by 2 bases and the J gene end by 2 bases; junction bases not matched to a gene: 9. This CDR3 region has 15 residues. CDR3 protein: CAWSFGGGSPYEQYF. For the CDR3, the DNA is TGTGCCTGGAGTTTCGGGGGAGGGAGCCCCTACGAGCAGTACTTC.

The chain carries TRBV30 and TRBJ1-4; D call uncertain. Trimming took off 0 bases at V and 7 bases at J, with 6 bases between the two ends. The CDR3 is made up of 12 amino acids. Per germline, CDR1 GTSNPN and CDR2 SVGIG (reference sequence). The CDR3, as DNA: TGTGCCTGGAGTGTCCAGGCTGAAAAACTGTTTTTT. Its protein product is CAWSVQAEKLFF.

The chain combines TRBV15 with TRBJ2-5; D is possibly TRBD1 (5 bases). V shed 5 bases and J shed 1 base, with 8 bases lying between them. The CDR3 runs to 13 residues. From germline, CDR1 is LNHNV and CDR2 YYDKDF (reference sequence). Written as DNA, the CDR3 is TGTGCCACCAGCCTAGGGGCCCAAGAGACCCAGTACTTC. It is translated as CATSLGAQETQYF.

The chain recombines TRBV5-1 with TRBJ2-3; 9 bases map to TRBD2. CDR3 length: 19 residues. The V segment lost 4 bases and the J segment 0 bases; nucleotides outside the gene matches: 15. Germline assignment: CDR1 SGHRS and CDR2 YFSETQ. This CDR3 is CASSPGLAGTPLSTDTQYF. CDR3 nucleotides: TGCGCCAGCAGCCCCGGCCTAGCGGGAACCCCCCTTAGCACAGATACGCAGTATTTT.

This clone was observed a single time. This chain uses TRBV5-6 with TRBJ2-2, with a possible D match to TRBD1 (6 bases). Germline values: CDR1 SGHDT, CDR2 YYEEEE. There are 14 residues in the CDR3. V was trimmed by 4 bases and J by 1 base, leaving 8 bases between them. The CDR3 region has the DNA TGTGCCAGCAGCACGGGACAGAACACCGGGGAGCTGTTTTTT. Translated, it gives CASSTGQNTGELFF.

V is TRBV6-6 and J is TRBJ2-5, with D possibly matching TRBD2 (6 bases). The V and J ends lost 0 bases and 1 base respectively, with 9 bases between them. Germline V gives CDR1 MNHNY, CDR2 SVGAGI (reference sequence). The CDR3 has 15 residues. For the CDR3, the DNA is TGTGCCAGCAGTTACTCAGGGCGGGGCCAAGAGACCCAGTACTTC. Amino acid sequence: CASSYSGRGQETQYF.

The chain carries TRBV11-2 and TRBJ2-3, with TRBD2 as a possible D gene (5 bases). V lost 5 bases and J 0 bases, leaving 15 bases between the germline ends. Germline CDR1 and CDR2: SGHAT and FQNNGV. The CDR3 has 16 amino acids. CDR3 region: CASSPVAGLSTDTQYF. In DNA, the CDR3 is TGTGCCAGCAGCCCAGTGGCGGGTCTAAGCACAGATACGCAGTATTTT.

V usage is TRBV27 and J usage is TRBJ2-3; D is ambiguous. Trimming pared 6 bases from V and 4 bases from J, leaving 11 bases between. CDR1 MNHEY and CDR2 SMNVEV come from the germline V gene (reference sequence). This CDR3 is 13 amino acids long. The CDR3 sequence is CASRPVPADTQYF. As DNA, the CDR3 is TGTGCCAGCAGACCAGTTCCGGCAGATACGCAGTATTTT.

The chain combines TRBV28 with TRBJ1-1, with 7 bases matching TRBD1. The V gene end was trimmed by 5 bases and the J gene end by 10 bases; junction bases not matched to a gene: 4. Germline V lookup: CDR1 MDHEN, CDR2 SYDVKM. This CDR3 spans 11 amino acids. The chain's CDR3 is CASSRGPGAFF. Written as DNA, the CDR3 is TGTGCCAGCAGTAGGGGGCCGGGAGCTTTCTTT.

This chain joins TRBV5-1 and TRBJ2-3; D is ambiguous. CDR1 SGHRS and CDR2 YFSETQ come from the germline V gene. Trimming left V 5 bases short and J 4 bases short, with 11 bases between. The CDR3 loop spans 13 amino acids. CDR3 nucleotide sequence: TGCGCCAGCAGTCCGATCGAAGCAGATACGCAGTATTTT. Its protein product is CASSPIEADTQYF.

J is TRBJ1-2 and V is TRBV19; the D gene is possibly TRBD1 (6 bases). Trimming left V 7 bases short and J 5 bases short, with 17 bases between. CDR1 LNHDA and CDR2 SQIVND come from the germline V gene (reference sequence). The CDR3 length is 14 residues. DNA of the CDR3: TGTGCCAGTACCAACGGGGGCCTAGGGTATGGCTACACCTTC. Translating it yields CASTNGGLGYGYTF.

This rearrangement joins TRBV6-5 to TRBJ2-7; no clear D gene. Trimming stripped 5 bases from V and 4 bases from J, with 15 bases between. Per germline, CDR1 MNHEY and CDR2 SVGAGI. The CDR3 is made up of 14 amino acids. In nucleotides, the CDR3 is TGTGCCAGCAGTCTGACATTGGGCTTATACGAGCAGTACTTC. Amino acid sequence: CASSLTLGLYEQYF.

The rearrangement uses TRBV5-6 and TRBJ2-5; either TRBD1 or TRBD2 may fit D (5 bases each). The length of the CDR3 is 15 residues. CDR1 SGHDT and CDR2 YYEEEE come from the germline V gene. V was cut by 2 bases and J by 2 bases, with 13 bases left in between. The CDR3 bases are TGTGCCAGCAGCTTATCCGGGGCGAAGCAAGAGACCCAGTACTTC. Its protein product is CASSLSGAKQETQYF.

CDR3 region: CAWSSPQGKLFF. Here the CDR3 DNA reads TGTGCCTGGAGTTCTCCCCAGGGAAAACTGTTTTTT. V gene TRBV30 combines with J gene TRBJ1-4, with a possible D match to TRBD1 (5 bases). Germline assignment: CDR1 GTSNPN and CDR2 SVGIG (reference sequence). The CDR3 extends over 12 amino acids. V lost 2 bases and J 10 bases, leaving 11 bases between the germline ends. Together with reference TRBV30 and TRBJ1-4, the CDR3 gives the full variable domain: SQTIHQWPATLVQPVGSPLSLECTVEGTSNPNLYWYRQAAGRGLQLLFYSVGIGQISSEVPQNLSASRPQDRQFILSSKKLLLSDSGFYLCAWSSPQGKLFFGSGTQLSVL.

This chain links TRBV7-9 with TRBJ1-2; no definite D call. The CDR3 length is 13 residues. The germline CDR1 and CDR2 sequences are SEHNR and FQNEAQ (reference sequence). V was trimmed by 1 base and J by 10 bases, leaving 13 bases between them. The CDR3 loop is CASSLESQTNYTF. The CDR3 DNA follows: TGTGCCAGCAGCTTAGAGTCTCAGACTAACTACACCTTC.

This clone is a singleton in its sample. The chain uses TRBV5-1 and TRBJ2-1; 15 bases match TRBD2. The CDR3 length is 16 residues. Germline CDR1 reads SGHRS; CDR2 reads YFSETQ. Trimming took 9 bases from V and 10 from J; bases not matched to a gene: 14. The CDR3 loop is CATQTTPGLAGGEQFF. For the CDR3, the DNA is TGCGCCACCCAAACCACACCGGGACTAGCGGGAGGAGAGCAGTTCTTC.

The chain recombines TRBV10-3 with TRBJ1-5, with D hard to call. The CDR3 has 14 amino acids. CDR1 is ENHRY and CDR2 is SYGVKD in the germline V gene. Trimming pared 5 bases from V and 2 bases from J, leaving 10 bases between. CDR3 region: CAISPTMGNQPQHF. The CDR3 nucleotides read TGTGCCATCAGTCCCACAATGGGCAATCAGCCCCAGCATTTT.

The V gene is TRBV20-1, the J gene TRBJ1-1; D gene uncertain. The germline V and J ends were trimmed by 5 bases and 7 bases, with 8 bases remaining between them. There are 10 residues in the CDR3. The germline CDR1 and CDR2 sequences are DFQATT and SNEGSKA (reference sequence). The CDR3: CSAGWGEAFF. The CDR3 nucleotides are TGCAGTGCTGGATGGGGTGAAGCTTTCTTT.

The chain uses TRBV4-1 and TRBJ2-3; 7 nucleotides agree with TRBD1. Germline V lookup: CDR1 MGHRA, CDR2 YSYEKL. V lost 2 bases, J lost 3 bases, and 5 bases stayed unmatched. The CDR3 covers 15 residues. CDR3 loop: CASSQKGGQTDTQYF. For the CDR3, the DNA is TGCGCCAGCAGCCAAAAAGGGGGACAGACAGATACGCAGTATTTT.

The J gene is TRBJ2-3, the V gene TRBV6-1, with D hard to call. Germline values: CDR1 MNHNS, CDR2 SASEGT. V was cut by 0 bases and J by 5 bases, with 6 bases left in between. CDR3 size: 13 residues. The CDR3 reads CASSEAMLDTQYF. The CDR3 DNA reads as TGTGCCAGCAGTGAAGCCATGCTAGATACGCAGTATTTT.

The genes are TRBV5-6 and TRBJ2-1, with D maybe TRBD2 (6 bases). The CDR3 contains 14 residues. V shed 4 bases and J shed 6 bases, with 14 bases lying between them. Looked up from germline, CDR1 is SGHDT and CDR2 is YYEEEE. CDR3 bases: TGTGCCAGCAGCAGTCGGGGGACGCTCAATGAGCAGTTCTTC. Protein: CASSSRGTLNEQFF.

This sequence joins TRBV5-1 and TRBJ1-4; maybe TRBD1 (5 bases). CDR1 is SGHRS and CDR2 is YFSETQ in the germline V gene. CDR3 length equals 15 residues. V was trimmed by 3 bases and J by 0 bases, leaving 9 bases between them. CDR3 sequence (DNA): TGCGCCAGCAGCTGGGGCTCTACAACTAATGAAAAACTGTTTTTT. The encoded protein is CASSWGSTTNEKLFF.

The V gene is TRBV19, the J gene TRBJ2-7; D not certain. CDR3 length equals 13 residues. Germline values: CDR1 LNHDA, CDR2 SQIVND (reference sequence). Trimming pared 1 base from V and 2 bases from J, leaving 6 bases between. This CDR3 is CASSIGSAYEQYF. Here the CDR3 DNA reads TGTGCCAGTAGTATAGGGTCAGCCTACGAGCAGTACTTC.

This clone has just one count. The rearrangement uses TRBV7-9 and TRBJ1-1; D unclear. Germline V CDR1 and CDR2: SEHNR, FQNEAQ (reference sequence). With 2 bases removed from V and 0 bases from J, the gap between germline ends came to 10 bases. The CDR3 totals 15 residues. This CDR3 reads CASSLNGALNTEAFF. The CDR3 DNA is TGTGCCAGCAGCTTAAACGGAGCTTTGAACACTGAAGCTTTCTTT.